These 9 T cell receptor beta chains came from one sample sequenced in a study of blood T cell repertoires in COVID-19. Data came from immunoSEQ multiplex PCR; TCRdb stores just in-frame clones and leaves some out. The table lists about 250,000 clones, roughly nine tenths of them singletons. The sample consisted of peripheral blood. These receptors were collected from a middle-aged woman who had recovered from COVID-19.

The genes are TRBV9 and TRBJ2-3, with 11 bases fitting TRBD2. Germline CDR1 is SGDLS and CDR2 is YYNGEE. V lost 1 base to trimming and J lost 5 bases; unmatched junction nucleotides: 6. There are 16 residues in the CDR3. CDR3 nucleotides: TGTGCCAGCAGCGTATCTAGCGGGGGGCGGGAAGATACGCAGTATTTT. It encodes CASSVSSGGREDTQYF.

The V call is TRBV28, the J call TRBJ2-5; perhaps TRBD1 as D (6 bases). Germline-derived CDR1 and CDR2 are MDHEN and SYDVKM. CDR3 length: 12 residues. V lost 8 bases, J lost 1 base, and 8 bases lay in between. CDR3 in DNA: TGTGCCAGCGGGGGCACCCAAGAGACCCAGTACTTC. Protein: CASGGTQETQYF.

J is TRBJ1-3 and V is TRBV3-1 (or the pseudogene TRBV3-2); perhaps TRBD1 as D (5 bases). The V end was cut by 0 bases, the J end by 1 base, with 13 bases between. From germline, CDR1 is LGHDT and CDR2 YNNKEL (reference sequence). This CDR3 spans 17 amino acids. The CDR3 coding sequence is TGTGCCAGCAGCCAAGAGGGGGGGGGTTTGTCTGGAAACACCATATATTTT. Protein: CASSQEGGGLSGNTIYF.

This clone was detected once. This chain links TRBV11-1 with TRBJ2-7; 8 positions agree with TRBD1. CDR3 length equals 14 residues. Germline loops: CDR1 SGHAT, CDR2 FQDESV (reference sequence). Trimming took 5 bases from V and 2 from J; bases not matched to a gene: 5. In nucleotides, the CDR3 is TGTGCCAGCAGCACCCGGGACAGGACCTACGAGCAGTACTTC. Encoded protein: CASSTRDRTYEQYF.

This clone was picked up one time. The V call is TRBV28, the J call TRBJ1-5, with D possibly TRBD1 on 5 matching bases. The CDR3 has 13 amino acids. The germline CDR1 and CDR2 sequences are MDHEN and SYDVKM. The germline V and J ends were trimmed by 7 bases and 3 bases, with 10 bases remaining between them. CDR3 nucleotides: TGTGCCAGCATTCAGGGAAACAATCAGCCCCAGCATTTT. It is translated as CASIQGNNQPQHF.

This clone appeared a single time. The CDR3 is CASSQPGTGDYEQYF. CDR3 coding DNA: TGTGCCAGCAGCCAACCCGGGACAGGGGATTACGAGCAGTACTTC. The chain uses TRBV3-1 (or the pseudogene TRBV3-2) and TRBJ2-7; 10 bases map to TRBD1. V shed 2 bases and J 4 bases; nucleotides not matched to a gene: 5. The CDR3 extends over 15 amino acids. The germline gives CDR1 LGHDT, CDR2 YNNKEL (reference sequence).

The count of this clone is one. CDR3 region: CASSFRDRGRTEAFF. The CDR3 nucleotides read TGTGCCAGCAGTTTCCGGGACAGGGGCAGGACTGAAGCTTTCTTT. The chain is built from TRBV28 and TRBJ1-1; 10 nucleotides match TRBD1. Germline values: CDR1 MDHEN, CDR2 SYDVKM. The V segment lost 3 bases and the J segment 5 bases; nucleotides outside the gene matches: 6. This CDR3 comprises 15 residues.

This clone appeared a single time. This rearrangement joins TRBV2 to TRBJ2-1; tentative D call: TRBD1 (6 bases). Trimming pared 0 bases from V and 12 bases from J, leaving 12 bases between. Per germline, CDR1 SNHLY and CDR2 FYNNEI. The CDR3 loop spans 13 amino acids. CDR3 amino acids: CASSEARQVRQFF. CDR3 nucleotides: TGTGCCAGCAGTGAAGCTCGACAGGTCAGGCAGTTCTTC.

The chain couples TRBV3-1 (or the pseudogene TRBV3-2) to TRBJ2-7, with D possibly TRBD1 on 5 matching bases. CDR1 LGHDT and CDR2 YNNKEL come from the germline V gene (reference sequence). This CDR3 spans 15 amino acids. V shed 3 bases and J shed 1 base, with 13 bases lying between them. CDR3 DNA sequence: TGTGCCAGCAGCCAGCCGACAGAAGGATCCTACGAGCAGTACGTC. It codes for CASSQPTEGSYEQYV.